The rows below give T cell receptor beta chains drawn from one sample of a study of shared clonotypes between healthy human individuals. Clones were sequenced by immunoSEQ multiplex PCR, and TCRdb holds only the in-frame ones, with some missing. The sample holds almost 750,000 clones, roughly two thirds seen once. The sequencing sample was made of memory CD4+ T cells sorted from blood. All receptors derive from a woman between 25 and 40 years old in good health. Both conserved end residues are part of each CDR3. A D gene is named only where the DNA matches it firmly. The size field is filled for only some rows; it gives once, few, many or a size class.

cdr3_nt: TGTGCCAGCTCACCGCCCCGGACAGGGCAGAACACTGAAGCTTTCTTT
cdr3_aa: CASSPPRTGQNTEAFF
j_call: TRBJ1-1
clone_size: many
d_call: TRBD1
v_call: TRBV18

cdr3_nt: TGCGCCAGCAGCTCGACAGCGAACTATGGCTACACCTTC
cdr3_aa: CASSSTANYGYTF
j_call: TRBJ1-2
clone_size: -
d_call: -
v_call: TRBV5-1

cdr3_nt: TGTGCCAGCAACGACCCGCGCGAGCAGTACTTC
cdr3_aa: CASNDPREQYF
j_call: TRBJ2-7
clone_size: -
d_call: -
v_call: TRBV28

cdr3_nt: TGTGCCAGCAGTTTAGCGGGACTACTCGGAGTGGGCCAAGAGACCCAGTACTTC
cdr3_aa: CASSLAGLLGVGQETQYF
j_call: TRBJ2-5
clone_size: -
d_call: TRBD2
v_call: TRBV27

cdr3_nt: TGTGCCAGTACGGGCAGCCTAAATCAGCCCCAGCATTTT
cdr3_aa: CASTGSLNQPQHF
j_call: TRBJ1-5
clone_size: -
d_call: -
v_call: TRBV19

cdr3_nt: TGCGCCAGCAGCTTGGAGGGCGGGAGGGCCGGAGATACGCAGTATTTT
cdr3_aa: CASSLEGGRAGDTQYF
j_call: TRBJ2-3
clone_size: -
d_call: TRBD2
v_call: TRBV5-1

cdr3_nt: TGTGCCAGCCGGACTAGCGGGAGACTTTCCGGGGAGCTGTTTTTT
cdr3_aa: CASRTSGRLSGELFF
j_call: TRBJ2-2
clone_size: -
d_call: TRBD2
v_call: TRBV19

cdr3_nt: TGTGCCAGCACGACCTCCGGTTTGGACTACAATGAGCAGTTCTTC
cdr3_aa: CASTTSGLDYNEQFF
j_call: TRBJ2-1
clone_size: -
d_call: -
v_call: TRBV28

cdr3_nt: TGCGCCAGCAGCCACGGACACAACACCGGGGAGCTGTTTTTT
cdr3_aa: CASSHGHNTGELFF
j_call: TRBJ2-2
clone_size: -
d_call: -
v_call: TRBV5-1

cdr3_nt: TGTGCCAGCAGCTCCCGGGCGGGCCACGAGCAGTACTTC
cdr3_aa: CASSSRAGHEQYF
j_call: TRBJ2-7
clone_size: -
d_call: -
v_call: TRBV11-2

cdr3_nt: TGTGCCACTCAGGGAGAGGTCTGGGCCGGGGAGCTGTTTTTT
cdr3_aa: CATQGEVWAGELFF
j_call: TRBJ2-2
clone_size: -
d_call: -
v_call: TRBV10-3

cdr3_nt: TGTGCCTGGAGTTCCCCCCCCTGGGGACTAGCGGGAGGCCACCGCACCGGGGAGCTGTTTTTT
cdr3_aa: CAWSSPPWGLAGGHRTGELFF
j_call: TRBJ2-2
clone_size: -
d_call: TRBD2
v_call: TRBV30

cdr3_nt: TGTGCCACCTCGGCGGGTCGCGGAGATACGCAGTATTTT
cdr3_aa: CATSAGRGDTQYF
j_call: TRBJ2-3
clone_size: -
d_call: -
v_call: TRBV6-4

cdr3_nt: TGTGCCAGCAGTTTTGGGGGGACCAATTACAATGAGCAGTTCTTC
cdr3_aa: CASSFGGTNYNEQFF
j_call: TRBJ2-1
clone_size: few
d_call: -
v_call: TRBV27

cdr3_nt: TGCGCCAGCAGCCATGCGGGCCAAGATACGCAGTATTTT
cdr3_aa: CASSHAGQDTQYF
j_call: TRBJ2-3
clone_size: -
d_call: -
v_call: TRBV4-1

cdr3_nt: TGTGCCAGCAGCTTATTTCAGGGTCGGGACACTGAAGCTTTCTTT
cdr3_aa: CASSLFQGRDTEAFF
j_call: TRBJ1-1
clone_size: -
d_call: -
v_call: TRBV7-9

cdr3_nt: TGTGCCTGGAGTGCGGGGATGAACACTGAAGCTTTCTTT
cdr3_aa: CAWSAGMNTEAFF
j_call: TRBJ1-1
clone_size: -
d_call: -
v_call: TRBV30

cdr3_nt: TGTGCCAGCAGCTCAGGGGTCAGGAACACTGAAGCTTTCTTT
cdr3_aa: CASSSGVRNTEAFF
j_call: TRBJ1-1
clone_size: -
d_call: -
v_call: TRBV11-3

cdr3_nt: TGTGCCAGCTCACCGCCCGGGACAAGCTATGGCTACACCTTC
cdr3_aa: CASSPPGTSYGYTF
j_call: TRBJ1-2
clone_size: -
d_call: -
v_call: TRBV18

cdr3_nt: TGTGCCAGCAGCCTTAATACCGGGACAGATCACACAGATACGCAGTATTTT
cdr3_aa: CASSLNTGTDHTDTQYF
j_call: TRBJ2-3
clone_size: few
d_call: TRBD1
v_call: TRBV5-6

cdr3_nt: TGTGCCAGCAGTGGACCCGGTAGGACAAAGAACACTGAAGCTTTCTTT
cdr3_aa: CASSGPGRTKNTEAFF
j_call: TRBJ1-1
clone_size: few
d_call: -
v_call: TRBV2

cdr3_nt: TGCGCCAGCAGCCATGCCGGGACTAGCGAAAGCAATGAGCAGTTCTTC
cdr3_aa: CASSHAGTSESNEQFF
j_call: TRBJ2-1
clone_size: -
d_call: TRBD2
v_call: TRBV4-1

cdr3_nt: TGCGCCAGCAGCGTGGGACAGGGGATCGGTAATGAGCAGTTCTTC
cdr3_aa: CASSVGQGIGNEQFF
j_call: TRBJ2-1
clone_size: once
d_call: TRBD1
v_call: TRBV5-1